The rows below give T cell receptor beta chains drawn from one sample of a study of T cell responses to AZD1222 COVID-19 vaccine. The data were produced by immunoSEQ multiplex PCR, yet TCRdb's version contains in-frame clones alone and is incomplete. The table has roughly 110,000 clones, around nine tenths seen once. Source: peripheral blood, taken on day 0 of AZD1222 vaccination. Receptors were obtained from an adult in good health. Both conserved end residues are part of each CDR3. A D gene is named only where the DNA matches it firmly. The size of a clone is reported for some rows only, either as once, few or many, or as a class for expanded clones.

>.|TRBV19|.|TRBJ2-3
TGTGCCAGTAGTATAGAGGGTATCGGGTGGCAGTATTTT
CASSIEGIGWQYF
>.|TRBV19|.|TRBJ1-5
TGTGCCAGTAGTCAGTACGGCGGAACGAGCAATCAGCCCCAGCATTTT
CASSQYGGTSNQPQHF
>.|TRBV6-5|few|TRBJ2-7
TGTGCCAGCAGTTACGGGGGTGGAGGTTCCTACGAGCAGTACTTC
CASSYGGGGSYEQYF
>.|TRBV5-1|.|TRBJ2-7
TGCGCCAGCAGCCAGGACAGGGCGGGAGGGTCCTACGAGCAGTACTTC
CASSQDRAGGSYEQYF
>.|TRBV7-2|.|TRBJ2-2
TGTGCCAGCAGCCCCGGGACTGGATTAAACACCGGGGAGCTGTTTTTT
CASSPGTGLNTGELFF
>.|TRBV6-5|.|TRBJ2-7
TGTGCCAGCAAGGACAGCTACTACGAGCAGTACTTC
CASKDSYYEQYF
>TRBD2|TRBV19|.|TRBJ2-4
TGTGCCAGTCGCTCCGGGACTAGCGGGGGGGTGCTAGCCAAAAACATTCAGTACTTC
CASRSGTSGGVLAKNIQYF
>TRBD1|TRBV25-1|.|TRBJ1-2
TGTGCCAGCAGTGAATCGGTGGGCAGGGGGGACTATGGCTACACCTTC
CASSESVGRGDYGYTF
>TRBD1|TRBV6-5|.|TRBJ1-6
TGTGCCAGCAGATCAGGGACAGGGCCTAACCCCCTCCACTTT
CASRSGTGPNPLHF
>TRBD1|TRBV18|.|TRBJ1-2
TGTGCCAGCTCACCAATACAGGGGGCCCCCAACTATGGCTACACCTTC
CASSPIQGAPNYGYTF
>TRBD2|TRBV4-3|.|TRBJ2-2
TGCGCCAGCAGCTATACTAGCGGGGGGGCCGGGGAGCTGTTTTTT
CASSYTSGGAGELFF
>.|TRBV10-3|.|TRBJ2-3
TGTGCCATCGGGTTTGGGGTCGGTACAGATACGCAGTATTTT
CAIGFGVGTDTQYF
>.|TRBV5-5|.|TRBJ2-5
TGTGCCAGCATCTTAGGGGGATCTCAAGAGACCCAGTACTTC
CASILGGSQETQYF
>.|TRBV11-3|.|TRBJ2-1
TGTGCCAGCAGCGCCGGGCAGGGCCGACACAATGAGCAGTTCTTC
CASSAGQGRHNEQFF
>.|TRBV7-8|.|TRBJ1-4
TGTGCCAGCAGCTCCAATGTTGGCGAAAAACTGTTTTTT
CASSSNVGEKLFF
>.|TRBV13|once|TRBJ2-7
TGTGCCAGCAGCAGGTCCCTCGCGGGGCAGTACTTC
CASSRSLAGQYF
>TRBD1|TRBV6-6|.|TRBJ2-7
TGTGCCAGCAGTTACTCGCCGGGACAGACCTACGAGCAGTACTTC
CASSYSPGQTYEQYF
>.|TRBV18|.|TRBJ1-6
TGTGCCAGCTCACCACGGGGGGGCCAGGATTCACCCCTCCACTTT
CASSPRGGQDSPLHF
>TRBD2|TRBV7-9|.|TRBJ2-1
TGTGCCAGCAGCCCCGGGACTAGCGGGGGGTCCTACAATGAGCAGTTCTTC
CASSPGTSGGSYNEQFF
>TRBD1|TRBV5-1|.|TRBJ1-2
TGCGCCAGCAGCTGGATACCCCCGGGACAGGGGTTGGGATATGGCTACACCTTC
CASSWIPPGQGLGYGYTF
>.|TRBV29-1|.|TRBJ1-1
TGCAGCGTTGGGAACACTGAAGCTTTCTTT
CSVGNTEAFF
>TRBD1|TRBV14|once|TRBJ2-5
TGTGCCAGTCGCGACAGGGGCCAAGAGACCCAGTACTTC
CASRDRGQETQYF
>.|TRBV3-1/TRBV3-2|.|TRBJ1-2
TGTGCCAGCAGCCAAGAGGGTGGCTACACCTTC
CASSQEGGYTF
>.|TRBV5-6|.|TRBJ2-1
TGTGCCAGCAGCTTGGCAACACAGCAGTTCTTC
CASSLATQQFF
>TRBD1|TRBV30|.|TRBJ1-1
TGTGCCTGGAGAGCAGGGGGCGCGGACACTGAAGCTTTCTTT
CAWRAGGADTEAFF
>.|TRBV2|.|TRBJ2-3
TGTGCCAGCAGTTCCCGGGATCTTAAATCCACAGATACGCAGTATTTT
CASSSRDLKSTDTQYF
>TRBD1|TRBV2|.|TRBJ2-7
TGTGCCAGCGGACAGGGGGTATACGAGCAGTACTTC
CASGQGVYEQYF
>.|TRBV7-3|.|TRBJ1-2
TGTGCCAGCAGCACATCGCAGGGCGACTATGGCTACACCTTC
CASSTSQGDYGYTF
>.|TRBV2|.|TRBJ1-5
TGTGCCAGCAGTGAAAGATCAGAATCGGGTCAGCCCCAGCATTTT
CASSERSESGQPQHF
>.|TRBV29-1|.|TRBJ1-2
TGCAGCGTTGAGTATCTAGAGAATTATGGCTACACCTTC
CSVEYLENYGYTF
>TRBD1|TRBV4-3|.|TRBJ2-1
TGCGCCAGCAGCCAAGATTCGTCGGGACAGGGGGCTAATGAGCAGTTCTTC
CASSQDSSGQGANEQFF
>TRBD2|TRBV19|once|TRBJ2-3
TGTGCCAGTAGCCTGCAGCGGGGGGGCCTGGATACGCAGTATTTT
CASSLQRGGLDTQYF
>.|TRBV27|once|TRBJ2-7
TGTGCCAGCAGTTTAAGTCAGCGTCGGGAGCAGTACTTC
CASSLSQRREQYF
>.|TRBV9|.|TRBJ2-1
TGTGCCAGCAGCGTTGAGAATTGGCTCAATGAGCAGTTCTTC
CASSVENWLNEQFF
>TRBD2|TRBV6-2/TRBV6-3|.|TRBJ2-2
TGTGCCAGCAGTTACGGGACTAGTTTCGGGGAGCTGTTTTTT
CASSYGTSFGELFF
>.|TRBV25-1|.|TRBJ2-3
TGTGCCAGCTCACTACGCGACTCCTCTGGGGATACGCAGTATTTT
CASSLRDSSGDTQYF
>TRBD1|TRBV4-1|once|TRBJ2-7
TGCGCCAGCAGCCGCGGACAGGGCCAAACCTACGAGCAGTACTTC
CASSRGQGQTYEQYF
>.|TRBV5-1|.|TRBJ2-3
TGCGCCAGCAGCTTGCCAGGGGGCACAGATACGCAGTATTTT
CASSLPGGTDTQYF
>.|TRBV3-1/TRBV3-2|.|TRBJ2-3
TGTGCCAGCAGCCAAGATCCCGAGACAGTCGGTGGTTACACAGATACGCAGTATTTT
CASSQDPETVGGYTDTQYF
>.|TRBV19|.|TRBJ1-3
TGTGCCAGTAGTATAAGACTGGGACCCAGGGAGAGAAACACCATATATTTT
CASSIRLGPRERNTIYF
>.|TRBV6-5|.|TRBJ2-3
TGTGCCAGCAGTTACTCAGATACGCAGTATTTT
CASSYSDTQYF
>.|TRBV5-1|once|TRBJ2-3
TGCGCCAGCAGCTTGGGGGATCAAAGAGATACGCAGTATTTT
CASSLGDQRDTQYF
>.|TRBV5-1|.|TRBJ2-2
TGCGCCAGCAGTCAGACCGAAACCGGGGAGCTGTTTTTT
CASSQTETGELFF
>.|TRBV6-5|.|TRBJ2-7
TGTGCCAGCAGTACCCAGACAGGCCTAGCGGAAGAGCAGTACTTC
CASSTQTGLAEEQYF
>.|TRBV7-2|once|TRBJ2-2
TGTGCCAGCAGCTTAATTCGGGACACCGGGGAGCTGTTTTTT
CASSLIRDTGELFF
>.|TRBV5-8|.|TRBJ1-1
TGTGCCAGCAGGGGGGGTTTTATCCTGAAAACTGAAGCTTTCTTT
CASRGGFILKTEAFF